These 4 T cell receptor beta chains originate from one sample sequenced in a study of patients and donors after allogeneic stem cell transplantation. TCRdb reprocessed the RT-PCR reads via MiXCR and lists one record per CDR3 protein. This table has approximately 410,000 distinct CDR3 sequences, around 15% appearing once. The specimen sequenced was blood, either unsorted or a sorted T cell fraction (not recorded which). The receptors here all came from a human donor who was either an allogeneic HSCT recipient or a stem cell or donor lymphocyte infusion donor (not recorded which). It is not recorded whose cells these are; they may come from a transplant donor.

This clonotype came up a few times. The V call is TRBV2, the J call TRBJ1-5; D gene unclear. The CDR3 sequence is 15 residues long. Trimming removed 1 base from V and 3 bases from J, with 10 bases in between. The germline V gene has CDR1 SNHLY and CDR2 FYNNEI. Written as DNA, the CDR3 is TGTGCCAGCAGTGAAGTGACATCGTTCAATCAGCCCCAGCATTTT. It encodes CASSEVTSFNQPQHF.

This clonotype was found a few times. This sequence joins TRBV11-2 and TRBJ2-7, with D tentatively TRBD1 (5 bases). Germline V gene data show CDR1 as SGHAT and CDR2 as FQNNGV. CDR3 length equals 14 residues. Deletions cut 6 bases from V and 3 bases from J, with 15 bases between. DNA of the CDR3: TGTGCCAGCAGTTCCAGACGACAGCTCTACGAGCAGTACTTC. This translates into CASSSRRQLYEQYF. Filled out from reference TRBV11-2 and TRBJ2-7, the complete variable domain reads EAGVAQSPRYKIIEKRQSVAFWCNPISGHATLYWYQQILGQGPKLLIQFQNNGVVDDSQLPKDRFSAERLKGVDSTLKIQPAKLEDSAVYLCASSSRRQLYEQYFGPGTRLTVT.

About this clonotype: At one end the junction does not follow the germline gene, possibly because of a read error. The chain joins TRBV29-1 to TRBJ2-3, with D possibly matching TRBD2 (5 bases). The CDR3 runs 16 residues. Germline assignment: CDR1 SQVTM and CDR2 ANQGSEA. CDR3: CSAEYGRGSGTDTQYF. The CDR3 DNA follows: TGCAGCGCTGAATACGGGCGAGGGAGCGGAACAGATACGCAGTATTTT.

This chain connects TRBV18 to TRBJ1-1; 9 nucleotides agree with TRBD1. Germline V gives CDR1 KGHSH, CDR2 LQKENI. The CDR3 contains 14 residues. V was pared by 6 bases and J by 4 bases, with 6 bases of the junction left unmatched. CDR3 protein: CASSDKTGGTEAFF. The CDR3 bases are TGTGCCAGCTCGGATAAGACAGGGGGCACTGAAGCTTTCTTT.